What follows are 25 T cell receptor beta chains derived from one specimen sequenced in a study of beta chain features in type 1 diabetes. As every portion of the isolated RNA was reverse transcribed, the sequencing read expressed TCRB transcripts. The repertoire was sequenced with immunoSEQ multiplex PCR; TCRdb's copy has only in-frame clones and lacks some. The data contain fewer than 650,000 clones, 15% of them singletons. Sequencing used naive CD4+ T cells from blood. Receptor source: a man aged 18 to 30 in good health.

This clone was recorded a few times. The chain combines TRBV25-1 with TRBJ1-1, with 7 bases identical to TRBD1. Trimming at V came to 4 bases and at J to 9 bases, leaving 8 bases not matched to a gene. The CDR3 spans 13 residues. Germline V gives CDR1 MGHDK, CDR2 SYGVNS. Here the CDR3 DNA reads TGTGCCAGCAGTGCCGGGACAGTTCTTAAAGCTTTCTTT. Its protein product is CASSAGTVLKAFF.

This clone has more than one count but fewer than ten. The rearrangement joins TRBV2 to TRBJ1-5; TRBD1 matches at 9 bases. V lost 6 bases and J lost 4; bases outside the gene matches: 4. CDR1 is SNHLY, CDR2 FYNNEI, per germline. The CDR3 contains 14 residues. For the CDR3, the DNA is TGTGCCAGCAGCCCTGACAGGGGGAATCAGCCCCAGCATTTT. Its protein is CASSPDRGNQPQHF. Full variable domain (outside the CDR3, taken from reference TRBV2 and TRBJ1-5): EPEVTQTPSHQVTQMGQEVILRCVPISNHLYFYWYRQILGQKVEFLVSFYNNEISEKSEIFDDQFSVERPDGSNFTLKIRSTKLEDSAMYFCASSPDRGNQPQHFGDGTRLSIL.

The V and J genes are TRBV5-1 and TRBJ1-1, with no clear D. The V end was cut by 7 bases, the J end by 3 bases, with 7 bases between. Germline CDR1 reads SGHRS; CDR2 reads YFSETQ. CDR3 size: 11 residues. Here the CDR3 DNA reads TGCGCCAGCTCGGAGGACACTGAAGCTTTCTTT. Its translation: CASSEDTEAFF.

J is TRBJ2-5 and V is TRBV25-1; 9 bases fit TRBD1. Trimming cost V 0 bases and J 4 bases; bases outside gene matches: 12. From germline, CDR1 is MGHDK and CDR2 SYGVNS. The CDR3 sequence is 18 residues long. As DNA, the CDR3 is TGTGCCAGCAGTGAATATCTCCGCGGGACAGGGCGACGAGAGACCCAGTACTTC. Translation: CASSEYLRGTGRRETQYF.

The rearrangement uses TRBV5-1 and TRBJ2-2; no definite D call. The CDR3 is 15 amino acids. CDR1 is SGHRS and CDR2 is YFSETQ in the germline V gene. With 0 bases removed from V and 0 bases from J, the gap between germline ends came to 6 bases. The CDR3 region is CASSLDVSNTGELFF. CDR3 sequence (DNA): TGCGCCAGCAGCTTGGACGTTTCGAACACCGGGGAGCTGTTTTTT.

The sample holds a few counts of this clone. The rearrangement uses TRBV7-2 and TRBJ2-7; D is perhaps TRBD1 (6 bases). Germline-derived CDR1 and CDR2 are SGHTA and FQGNSA. Trimming pared 5 bases from V and 0 bases from J, leaving 17 bases between. This CDR3 is built from 16 residues. CDR3 loop: CASSLYRQARSYEQYF. The DNA for the CDR3 is TGTGCCAGCAGCCTCTATCGACAGGCCCGCTCCTACGAGCAGTACTTC.

This rearrangement joins TRBV7-9 to TRBJ2-5, with a possible D match to TRBD1 (6 bases). Trimming shortened V by 5 bases and J by 4 bases, and 20 bases separated the two germline ends. The CDR3 has 16 amino acids. Germline V lookup: CDR1 SEHNR, CDR2 FQNEAQ (reference sequence). CDR3 DNA sequence: TGTGCCAGCAGCCGACGTTTCCAGGGGATACGAGAGACCCAGTACTTC. It yields the protein CASSRRFQGIRETQYF.

DNA for the CDR3: TGTGCCACCTCGACAGCTACTGGAAACACCATATATTTT. Protein: CATSTATGNTIYF. The V and J genes are TRBV10-3 and TRBJ1-3, with D possibly TRBD1 on 5 matching bases. Deletions cut 10 bases from V and 2 bases from J, with 12 bases between. The length of the CDR3 is 13 residues. Germline assignment: CDR1 ENHRY and CDR2 SYGVKD.

This chain links TRBV18 with TRBJ1-5, with TRBD1 matching 11 bases. CDR3 length: 15 amino acids. CDR1 and CDR2 from the germline V gene are KGHSH and LQKENI. V was pared by 5 bases and J by 6 bases, with 6 bases of the junction left unmatched. The CDR3 reads CASSGQGAIGQPQHF. The DNA for the CDR3 is TGTGCCAGCTCAGGACAGGGGGCGATAGGTCAGCCCCAGCATTTT.

This clone was observed a handful of times. This sequence joins TRBV5-1 and TRBJ2-1; tentatively, D is TRBD1 (6 bases). The CDR3 extends over 15 amino acids. V lost 3 bases, J lost 6 bases, and 16 bases lay in between. CDR1 is SGHRS, CDR2 YFSETQ, per germline. As DNA, the CDR3 is TGCGCCAGCAGCTACGGACAGCCAGGCCCCAATGAGCAGTTCTTC. Translated, it gives CASSYGQPGPNEQFF.

The table lists this clone with a few counts. In nucleotides, the CDR3 is TGTGCCAGCAGCCACCCTGAACACATTCAGTACTTC. This codes for CASSHPEHIQYF. The genes are TRBV7-2 and TRBJ2-4; D is unclear. Looked up from germline, CDR1 is SGHTA and CDR2 is FQGNSA. V was pared by 5 bases and J by 8 bases, with 10 bases between. CDR3 length: 12 amino acids.

This sequence joins TRBV9 and TRBJ2-3; 10 bases map to TRBD2. Germline CDR1 and CDR2: SGDLS and YYNGEE. With 4 bases clipped from V and 4 bases from J, the junction kept 6 bases outside the gene matches. The CDR3 is 15 residues long. The CDR3 reads CASSPSGSWADTQYF. CDR3 sequence (DNA): TGTGCCAGCAGCCCTAGCGGGAGTTGGGCAGATACGCAGTATTTT. Variable domain in full (rest from reference TRBV9 and TRBJ2-3): DSGVTQTPKHLITATGQRVTLRCSPRSGDLSVYWYQQSLDQGLQFLIQYYNGEERAKGNILERFSAQQFPDLHSELNLSSLELGDSALYFCASSPSGSWADTQYFGPGTRLTVL.

This chain connects TRBV5-1 to TRBJ1-4; 8 bases align to TRBD1. Germline CDR1 SGHRS, CDR2 YFSETQ. The V and J ends lost 3 bases and 4 bases, in that order; junction bases with no gene match: 2. CDR3 length: 14 residues. CDR3 in amino acids: CASSSTGDNEKLFF. CDR3 sequence (DNA): TGCGCCAGCAGCTCGACAGGGGATAATGAAAAACTGTTTTTT.

This clone was counted only a few times. The V gene is TRBV10-3, the J gene TRBJ2-3; TRBD2 is a possible D gene (5 bases). CDR1 is ENHRY and CDR2 is SYGVKD in the germline V gene. The CDR3 loop spans 12 amino acids. Trimming took 6 bases from V and 4 from J, leaving 8 bases between them. The CDR3 here is CAIRGSSDTQYF. The CDR3, as DNA: TGTGCCATCAGGGGGAGCTCAGATACGCAGTATTTT.

V gene TRBV28 combines with J gene TRBJ2-2; no clear D. This CDR3 comprises 14 residues. V was clipped by 1 base and J by 6 bases, with 9 bases between them. Germline-derived CDR1 and CDR2 are MDHEN and SYDVKM. For the CDR3, the DNA is TGTGCCAGCAGTTTATATGGGTCCCCCGGGGAGCTGTTTTTT. Translating gives CASSLYGSPGELFF.

This clone came up a few times. CDR3 sequence: CASTLDSSYNEQFF. CDR3 coding DNA: TGTGCCAGCACCCTCGACAGCTCCTACAATGAGCAGTTCTTC. V usage is TRBV28 and J usage is TRBJ2-1; D might be TRBD1 (5 bases). The germline V gene has CDR1 MDHEN and CDR2 SYDVKM. The ends were cut back, 7 bases at V and 0 bases at J, with 10 bases in the middle. This CDR3 has 14 amino acids.

This clone has only a few counts. The V call is TRBV6-5, the J call TRBJ2-3; TRBD1 agrees at 8 bases. The CDR3 runs to 15 residues. V gave up 6 bases and J gave up 0 bases; unmatched junction bases: 5. CDR1 is MNHEY, CDR2 SVGAGI, per germline. CDR3 amino acids: CASSRDRTSTDTQYF. CDR3 nucleotides: TGTGCCAGCAGCCGGGACAGGACTAGCACAGATACGCAGTATTTT.

A few counts support this clone. V and J are TRBV9 and TRBJ2-1; 7 bases align to TRBD1. The V gene's germline CDR1 is SGDLS and CDR2 YYNGEE. The ends lost 4 bases at V and 7 bases at J; junction bases unmatched: 2. The CDR3 is 12 amino acids. The CDR3 sequence: CASSTQGNEQFF. As DNA, the CDR3 is TGTGCCAGCAGCACACAGGGGAATGAGCAGTTCTTC.

This clone turned up a few times. This chain uses TRBV15 with TRBJ2-7; 11 nucleotides agree with TRBD2. From germline, CDR1 is LNHNV and CDR2 YYDKDF (reference sequence). V dropped 0 bases and J dropped 2; count of bases not matched to a gene: 12. This CDR3 has 19 amino acids. The chain's CDR3 is CATSRDKTSGRQKTYEQYF. CDR3 coding DNA: TGTGCCACCAGCAGAGATAAAACTAGCGGGAGACAAAAGACCTACGAGCAGTACTTC.

V is TRBV7-9 and J is TRBJ1-4, with TRBD1 as a possible D gene (6 bases). Germline CDR1 is SEHNR and CDR2 is FQNEAQ (reference sequence). Trimming left V 1 base short and J 10 bases short, with 16 bases between. The CDR3 runs to 15 residues. DNA of the CDR3: TGTGCCAGCAGCTTAGTTTGGCAGGGGTCACGAAAACTGTTTTTT. Its protein product is CASSLVWQGSRKLFF. Full variable domain (rest looked up from reference TRBV7-9 and TRBJ1-4): DTGVSQNPRHKITKRGQNVTFRCDPISEHNRLYWYRQTLGQGPEFLTYFQNEAQLEKSRLLSDRFSAERPKGSFSTLEIQRTEQGDSAMYLCASSLVWQGSRKLFFGSGTQLSVL.

The J gene is TRBJ2-1, the V gene TRBV29-1; 10 bases line up with TRBD1. V dropped 4 bases and J dropped 4; count of bases not matched to a gene: 13. This CDR3 is built from 17 residues. Germline lookup yields CDR1 SQVTM and CDR2 ANQGSEA. The CDR3 region is CSVAGLLRDRGYNEQFF. In DNA form, the CDR3 reads TGCAGCGTTGCGGGCCTTCTCCGGGACAGGGGATACAATGAGCAGTTCTTC.

The chain uses TRBV19 and TRBJ1-2; 7 bases match TRBD1. The CDR3 totals 13 residues. Germline CDR1 LNHDA, CDR2 SQIVND (reference sequence). The junction had 6 bases not matched to a gene; V was cut back by 7 bases and J by 4 bases. CDR3 loop: CASTPTGTYGYTF. The CDR3 DNA is TGTGCCAGTACCCCGACAGGGACCTATGGCTACACCTTC.

This chain joins TRBV30 and TRBJ2-5; D ambiguous. CDR1 and CDR2 from the germline V gene are GTSNPN and SVGIG (reference sequence). This CDR3 is built from 10 residues. V was shortened by 2 bases and J by 6 bases, with 4 bases between the two germline ends. DNA for the CDR3: TGTGCCTGGAGTCGGAAGACCCAGTACTTC. Its translation: CAWSRKTQYF.

This clone was seen a few times. J is TRBJ1-1 and V is TRBV6-1; a weak D match, TRBD1 (5 bases). This CDR3 has 18 residues. CDR1 is MNHNS, CDR2 SASEGT, per germline. Trimming removed 3 bases at V and 3 bases at J, with 23 bases between. The CDR3 loop is CASSEPSGRAGRYTEAFF. Here the CDR3 DNA reads TGTGCCAGCAGTGAGCCATCAGGGCGAGCCGGGCGATACACTGAAGCTTTCTTT.

This clone occurred a few times. The CDR3 spells CASSYNGRGSVLTF. CDR3 nucleotide sequence: TGTGCCAGCAGTTACAACGGCAGGGGAAGCGTCCTGACTTTC. The chain links TRBV6-5 to TRBJ2-6, with D maybe TRBD1 (6 bases). The CDR3 sequence is 14 residues long. The germline V gene has CDR1 MNHEY and CDR2 SVGAGI. V dropped 2 bases and J dropped 12 bases, with 14 bases sitting between them.